These 13 T cell receptor beta chains originate from one sample sequenced in a study of cytomegalovirus exposure and HLA in healthy donors. Assay used: immunoSEQ multiplex PCR; TCRdb lists only in-frame clones, some missing. The sample consists of about 180,000 clones, approximately 87% of them appearing once. The sample comprised PBMCs. The receptor set was obtained from a woman in her twenties or thirties in good health and CMV-seronegative.

The rearrangement uses TRBV5-1 and TRBJ1-1, with D perhaps matching TRBD1 (5 bases). V shed 4 bases and J shed 4 bases, with 20 bases lying between them. This CDR3 has 16 amino acids. The germline V gene encodes CDR1 SGHRS and CDR2 YFSETQ. The CDR3: CASSPIDRPTPTEAFF. The DNA of the CDR3 is TGCGCCAGCAGCCCTATCGACAGACCTACACCCACTGAAGCTTTCTTT.

This chain connects TRBV4-1 to TRBJ2-7, with D possibly TRBD1 on 6 matching bases. Per the germline V gene, CDR1 is MGHRA and CDR2 is YSYEKL. Between the trimmed V and J ends, which lost 1 base and 3 bases, there was a span of 13 bases. The CDR3 is 15 residues long. CDR3: CASSQGGGLDYEQYF. CDR3 DNA sequence: TGCGCCAGCAGCCAAGGTGGGGGCCTCGACTACGAGCAGTACTTC.

This chain uses TRBV5-1 with TRBJ2-7, with D possibly TRBD2 on 6 matching bases. Germline values: CDR1 SGHRS, CDR2 YFSETQ. CDR3 length: 12 amino acids. V lost 6 bases and J lost 7, with 14 bases in between. The chain's CDR3 is CASNEASGEQYF. DNA for the CDR3: TGCGCCAGCAACGAGGCGAGCGGGGAGCAGTACTTC.

The chain uses TRBV13 and TRBJ2-1, with 11 nucleotides matching TRBD2. The junction had 24 bases not matched to a gene; V was cut back by 5 bases and J by 0 bases. Per the germline V gene, CDR1 is PRHDT and CDR2 is FYEKMQ (reference sequence). The length of the CDR3 is 23 residues. The CDR3 loop is CASSLTVRGATSGITNSYNEQFF. In DNA, the CDR3 is TGTGCCAGCAGCCTAACAGTGAGGGGGGCGACTAGCGGGATCACCAACTCCTACAATGAGCAGTTCTTC.

The genes are TRBV9 and TRBJ2-5; 8 bases are shared with TRBD1. The trim removed 3 bases at V and 4 bases at J, leaving 8 bases unmatched. CDR1 and CDR2 from the germline V gene are SGDLS and YYNGEE. The CDR3 has 15 residues. The CDR3 reads CASSATPGQVETQYF. CDR3 nucleotide sequence: TGTGCCAGCAGCGCAACACCGGGACAGGTAGAGACCCAGTACTTC.

The rearrangement uses TRBV19 and TRBJ1-1, with TRBD1 matching 10 bases. CDR1 and CDR2 from the germline V gene are LNHDA and SQIVND (reference sequence). V shed 6 bases, J shed 0 bases, and the junction held 4 bases outside the gene matches. This CDR3 has 15 amino acids. This CDR3 reads CASRKGTGVNTEAFF. For the CDR3, the DNA is TGTGCCAGTAGAAAAGGGACAGGGGTGAACACTGAAGCTTTCTTT.

V gene TRBV5-1 combines with J gene TRBJ1-5; D gene uncertain. Trimming pared 1 base from V and 0 bases from J, leaving 8 bases between. The CDR3 spans 15 residues. Germline V gives CDR1 SGHRS, CDR2 YFSETQ. CDR3 amino acids: CASSLRDYSNQPQHF. The CDR3 nucleotides are TGCGCCAGCAGCTTGAGAGACTATAGCAATCAGCCCCAGCATTTT.

The CDR3 sequence is CASSLMAPSGANVLTF. The CDR3 DNA reads TGCGCCAGCAGCTTGATGGCCCCCTCTGGGGCCAACGTCCTGACTTTC. V usage is TRBV5-1 and J usage is TRBJ2-6, with D unclear. Germline V gene sequence: CDR1 SGHRS, CDR2 YFSETQ. V shed 1 base and J shed 0 bases, with 8 bases lying between them. The CDR3 sequence is 16 residues long.

With respect to this clone: The same CDR3 also results from other DNA sequences found in this sample. The chain carries TRBV5-1 and TRBJ1-5, with D possibly being TRBD1 (5 bases). V was trimmed by 3 bases and J by 1 base, leaving 11 bases between them. Germline-derived CDR1 and CDR2 are SGHRS and YFSETQ. The CDR3 sequence is 15 residues long. The CDR3 loop reads CASSSTGESNQPQHF. CDR3 in DNA: TGCGCCAGCAGCTCCACGGGGGAGAGCAATCAGCCCCAGCATTTT.

This clone was recorded once. The gene calls are TRBV29-1 and TRBJ2-2; 7 bases are shared with TRBD1. V lost 7 bases to trimming and J lost 6 bases; unmatched junction nucleotides: 20. The CDR3 spans 17 residues. The germline V gene has CDR1 SQVTM and CDR2 ANQGSEA. The CDR3: CSGPLTYRGLRAGELFF. The CDR3 DNA reads TGCAGCGGACCTCTTACTTACAGGGGATTGAGAGCCGGGGAGCTGTTTTTT.

The V gene is TRBV4-3, the J gene TRBJ1-6, with TRBD1 identical over 9 bases. CDR1 LGHNA and CDR2 YSLEER come from the germline V gene. V gave up 0 bases and J gave up 9 bases; unmatched junction bases: 6. The CDR3 runs 16 residues. DNA for the CDR3: TGCGCCAGCAGCCAAGATTTAGGACAGGGGACTTCACCCCTCCACTTT. This gives the protein CASSQDLGQGTSPLHF.

This clone was recorded a few times. The chain recombines TRBV19 with TRBJ1-6, with TRBD1 matching over 7 bases. This CDR3 is 14 amino acids long. The germline gives CDR1 LNHDA, CDR2 SQIVND (reference sequence). V shed 5 bases, J shed 10 bases, and the junction held 8 bases outside the gene matches. This CDR3 is CASSDTGVMSPLHF. CDR3 sequence (DNA): TGTGCCAGTAGTGATACAGGGGTAATGTCACCCCTCCACTTT. Using reference TRBV19 and TRBJ1-6 for the parts outside the CDR3, the full variable domain is DGGITQSPKYLFRKEGQNVTLSCEQNLNHDAMYWYRQDPGQGLRLIYYSQIVNDFQKGDIAEGYSVSREKKESFPLTVTSAQKNPTAFYLCASSDTGVMSPLHFGNGTRLTVT.

This clone was recorded only once. The rearrangement uses TRBV30 and TRBJ2-7; maybe TRBD1 (6 bases). CDR3 length: 13 residues. With 2 bases removed from V and 2 bases from J, the gap between germline ends came to 10 bases. CDR1 and CDR2 from the germline V gene are GTSNPN and SVGIG (reference sequence). CDR3 in amino acids: CAWSSGATYEQYF. The DNA for the CDR3 is TGTGCCTGGAGTTCAGGGGCAACCTACGAGCAGTACTTC.